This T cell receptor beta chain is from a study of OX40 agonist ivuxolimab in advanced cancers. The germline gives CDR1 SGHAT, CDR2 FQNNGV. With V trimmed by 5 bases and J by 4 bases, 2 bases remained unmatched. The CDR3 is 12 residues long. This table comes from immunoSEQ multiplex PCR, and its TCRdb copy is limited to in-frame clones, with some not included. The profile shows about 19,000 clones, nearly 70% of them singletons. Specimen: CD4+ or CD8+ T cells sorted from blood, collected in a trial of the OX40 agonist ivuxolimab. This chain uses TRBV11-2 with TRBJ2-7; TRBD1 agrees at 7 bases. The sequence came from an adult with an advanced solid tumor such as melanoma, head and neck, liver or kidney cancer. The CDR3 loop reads CASSATGYEQYF. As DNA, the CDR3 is TGTGCCAGCAGCGCGACAGGGTACGAGCAGTACTTC.